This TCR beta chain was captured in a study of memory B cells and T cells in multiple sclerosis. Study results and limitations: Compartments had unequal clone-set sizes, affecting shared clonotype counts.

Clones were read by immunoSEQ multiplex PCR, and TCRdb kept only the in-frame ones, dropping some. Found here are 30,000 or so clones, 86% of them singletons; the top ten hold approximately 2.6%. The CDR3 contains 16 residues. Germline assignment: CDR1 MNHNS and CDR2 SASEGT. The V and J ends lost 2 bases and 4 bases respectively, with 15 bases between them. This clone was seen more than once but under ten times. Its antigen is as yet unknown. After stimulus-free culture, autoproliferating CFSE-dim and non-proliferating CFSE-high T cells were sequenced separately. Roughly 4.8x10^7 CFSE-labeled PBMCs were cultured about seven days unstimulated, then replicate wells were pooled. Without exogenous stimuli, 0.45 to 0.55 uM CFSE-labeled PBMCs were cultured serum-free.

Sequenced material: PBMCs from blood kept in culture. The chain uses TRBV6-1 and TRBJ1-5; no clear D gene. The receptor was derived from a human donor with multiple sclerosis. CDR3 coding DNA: TGTGCCAGCAGTGAAATGGTTTGGGGAAGTAATCAGCCCCAGCATTTT. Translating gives CASSEMVWGSNQPQHF.